This T cell receptor beta chain was identified during a study of T cells in Graves' hyperthyroidism and ophthalmopathy. Study outcomes and limitations: Most clonotypes that expanded in the thyroid above 0.001 also showed up in blood. Ophthalmopathy was separated from stable hyperthyroidism by a 13 V-J model.

Those with hyperthyroidism were 18 to 65 years old, newly diagnosed, and ill for under 2 months. This clonotype was counted many times. Its antigen is still unknown. Trimming pared 6 bases from V and 5 bases from J, leaving 22 bases between. The CDR3 is made up of 17 amino acids. Germline CDR1 and CDR2: ENHRY and SYGVKD. RNA transcripts served as the template for amplifying TCR beta CDR3 regions. The TCR CDR3 first-round RT-PCR relied on the HTBI primer set. A single record per CDR3 protein comes from TCRdb applying MiXCR to the multiplex PCR reads. The sample carries some 620,000 distinct CDR3 sequences, under 20% recorded once.

The receptor's source is a woman aged 30 to 39 with Graves' hyperthyroidism. Sequenced sample: blood. The chain joins TRBV10-3 to TRBJ2-2; D is possibly TRBD2 (6 bases). The CDR3 bases are TGTGCCATCAGGCCCCACCGAGGAGGGATGAATACCGGGGAGCTGTTTTTT. This translates into CAIRPHRGGMNTGELFF.